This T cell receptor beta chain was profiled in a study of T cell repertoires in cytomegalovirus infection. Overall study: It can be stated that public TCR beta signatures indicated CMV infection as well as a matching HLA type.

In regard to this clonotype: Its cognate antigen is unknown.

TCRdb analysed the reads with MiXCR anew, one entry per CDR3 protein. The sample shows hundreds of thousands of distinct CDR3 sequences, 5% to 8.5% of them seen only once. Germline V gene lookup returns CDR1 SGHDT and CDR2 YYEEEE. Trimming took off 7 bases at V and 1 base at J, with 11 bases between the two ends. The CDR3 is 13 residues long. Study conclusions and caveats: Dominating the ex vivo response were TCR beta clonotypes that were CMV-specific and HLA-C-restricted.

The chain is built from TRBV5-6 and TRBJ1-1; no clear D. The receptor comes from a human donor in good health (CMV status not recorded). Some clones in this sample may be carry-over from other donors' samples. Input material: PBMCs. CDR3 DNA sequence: TGTGCCAGCGGGTATGAGAGGAACACTGAAGCTTTCTTT. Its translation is CASGYERNTEAFF.